This T cell receptor beta chain was recovered during a study of breast tumors, draining lymph nodes, adjacent tissues (dated by TCRdb to about 2016). Turning to the overall study: TCR beta repertoires were compared across tumor, adjacent nontumor tissue and axillary lymph nodes obtained from breast cancer patients. The study was designed to assess the relationships and possible T-cell exchange between tumor, surrounding tissue and draining lymph node repertoires in human breast cancer.

The sequencer listed for this sample is Illumina HiSeq 2000. TCR beta chain libraries were generated through multiplex PCR amplification. The amplified TCR beta chain products were analyzed by high-throughput sequencing. TCRdb applied fastp at Q25 and MiXCR to the public reads, then kept only in-frame beta chains. Rows matching on CDR3 protein sequence are summarized as one entry with the most common DNA and genes. This sample comprises about 220,000 distinct CDR3 sequences, around 34% of them detected only once. The ten largest make up approximately 3.3% of the sample. The CDR3 numbers 12 residues from cysteine through phenylalanine. Only the CDR3 part of the read is kept: 36 bases, read in frame from the first base. The junction shows trimming of 9 bases on V and 4 bases on J, and the gene matches do not reach 5 bases of it. Based on the germline V gene, the CDR1 and CDR2 sequences are SGHDN and FVKESK.

Lymph node samples came from the axillary draining lymph nodes of breast cancer patients. This clonotype was seen repeatedly, ten times or more. Its antigen is still unknown. Per-nucleotide qualities are absent, and no much larger clonotype sits a single base away. Study-wide conclusions, independent of this receptor: Tumors showed preferential V and J gene usage, and their T-cell repertoire diversity fell below that of lymph nodes yet above that of nontumor tissue. The study presented the conclusion that tumor T cells originate in lymph nodes as consistent with a hypothesis, not as something directly demonstrated. The data were considered consistent with most tumor T cells being derived from the lymph node and subsequently expanding within tumor tissue. In luminal-like breast cancer, tumor and nontumor tissue repertoires resembled each other significantly more than in basal-like breast cancer.

The clonotype comes from a female donor with breast cancer. Some clones in this sample may be carry-over from other donors' samples. The specimen was axillary lymph node tissue. The sequence links TRBV14 to TRBJ2-7; TRBD1 aligns with 8 central bases. The DNA sequence is TGTGCCAGGAGACAGGGGTTTTACGAGCAGTACTTC. Its product reads: CARRQGFYEQYF.